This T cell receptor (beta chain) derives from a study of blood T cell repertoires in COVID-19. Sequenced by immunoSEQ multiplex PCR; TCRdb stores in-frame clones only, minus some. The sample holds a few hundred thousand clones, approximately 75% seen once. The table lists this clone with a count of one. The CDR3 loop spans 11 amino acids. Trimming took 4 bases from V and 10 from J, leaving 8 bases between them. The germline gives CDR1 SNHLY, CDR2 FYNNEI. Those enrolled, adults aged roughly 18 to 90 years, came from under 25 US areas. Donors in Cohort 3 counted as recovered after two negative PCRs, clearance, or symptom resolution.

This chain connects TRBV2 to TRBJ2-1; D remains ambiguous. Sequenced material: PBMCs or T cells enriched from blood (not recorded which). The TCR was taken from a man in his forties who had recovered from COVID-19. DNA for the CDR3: TGTGCCAGCAGTGTCCTAGGAGAGCAGTTCTTC. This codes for CASSVLGEQFF.